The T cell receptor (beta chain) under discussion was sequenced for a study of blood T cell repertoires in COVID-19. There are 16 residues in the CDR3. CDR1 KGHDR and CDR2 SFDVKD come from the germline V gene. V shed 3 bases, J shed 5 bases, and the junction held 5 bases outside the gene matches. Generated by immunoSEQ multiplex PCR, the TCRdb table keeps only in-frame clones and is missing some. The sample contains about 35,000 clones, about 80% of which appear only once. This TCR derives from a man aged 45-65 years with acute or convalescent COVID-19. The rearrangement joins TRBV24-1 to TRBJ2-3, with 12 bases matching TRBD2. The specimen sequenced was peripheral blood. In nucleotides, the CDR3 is TGTGCCACCAGTGATCCTCCGGGACTAGCGGGAGATACGCAGTATTTT. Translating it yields CATSDPPGLAGDTQYF.